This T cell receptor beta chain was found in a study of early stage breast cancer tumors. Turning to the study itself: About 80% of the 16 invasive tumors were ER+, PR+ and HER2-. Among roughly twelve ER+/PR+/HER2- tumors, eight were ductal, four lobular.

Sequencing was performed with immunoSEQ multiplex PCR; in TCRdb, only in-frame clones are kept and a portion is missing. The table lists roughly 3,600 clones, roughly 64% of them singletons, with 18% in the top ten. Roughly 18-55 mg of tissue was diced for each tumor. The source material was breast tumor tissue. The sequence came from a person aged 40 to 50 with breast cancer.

CDR3: CASSPRASGRAVYEQYF. In DNA form, the CDR3 reads TGTGCCAGCAGCCCACGGGCTAGCGGGAGGGCGGTCTACGAGCAGTACTTC. The chain combines TRBV7-9 with TRBJ2-7; 12 bases map to TRBD2. The CDR3 sequence is 17 residues long. The V segment lost 5 bases and the J segment 3 bases; nucleotides outside the gene matches: 11. Germline V gene lookup returns CDR1 SEHNR and CDR2 FQNEAQ (reference sequence). Complete variable domain (other parts from reference TRBV7-9 and TRBJ2-7): DTGVSQNPRHKITKRGQNVTFRCDPISEHNRLYWYRQTLGQGPEFLTYFQNEAQLEKSRLLSDRFSAERPKGSFSTLEIQRTEQGDSAMYLCASSPRASGRAVYEQYFGPGTRLTVT.